The 11 T cell receptor beta chains below all came from one sample that was sequenced in a study of blood T cell repertoires in COVID-19 (dated by TCRdb to between 2020 and 2021). Receptors were amplified or captured by the immunoSEQ multiplex PCR assay. This is the immuneACCESS table as TCRdb keeps it, with only in-frame sequences that have V and J called. A part of the clones is gone; compared with another copy, unresolved V genes explain less than half, and the rest is unexplained. Across this sample there are 45,000 to 75,000 clones, with about 90% seen only once. The leading ten clones occupy 4% to 5.5% of the sample. The sequencing sample was made of peripheral blood. These receptors were obtained from a man aged 60 to 75 with acute or convalescent COVID-19.

The rearrangement links TRBV24-1 to TRBJ1-5; 10 bases line up with TRBD1. V trimming: 4 bases; J trimming: 7 bases; junction bases outside the gene matches: 9. This CDR3 comprises 16 residues. Germline CDR1 is KGHDR and CDR2 is SFDVKD. The CDR3 DNA sequence: TGTGCCACCAGTGAAGCCGGGACAGGGGTAGGGCAGCCCCAGCATTTT. Amino acid sequence: CATSEAGTGVGQPQHF.

V is TRBV6-5 and J is TRBJ2-7; no clear D. Germline assignment: CDR1 MNHEY and CDR2 SVGAGI. The ends were cut back, 4 bases at V and 4 bases at J, with 5 bases in the middle. The CDR3 has 11 residues. The CDR3 nucleotides are TGTGCCAGCAGTTCAATGTACGAGCAGTACTTC. It yields the protein CASSSMYEQYF.

The chain is built from TRBV5-4 and TRBJ1-1, with 9 bases fitting TRBD1. The V gene's germline CDR1 is SGHNT and CDR2 YYREEE (reference sequence). The length of the CDR3 is 17 residues. The J segment lost 1 base and the V segment lost 4 bases, leaving 11 bases of the junction unmatched. The CDR3 sequence: CASSPLGTGRTNTEAFF. The CDR3 DNA reads as TGTGCCAGCAGCCCCCTCGGGACAGGGCGGACGAACACTGAAGCTTTCTTT.

This chain uses TRBV7-9 with TRBJ2-3; 12 bases align to TRBD2. CDR3 length: 15 amino acids. CDR1 is SEHNR, CDR2 FQNEAQ, per germline (reference sequence). Unmatched junction bases numbered 7, after V lost 8 bases and J lost 4 bases. DNA for the CDR3: TGTGCCAGCCCTGCTAGCGGGAGGGTCGCAGATACGCAGTATTTT. It yields the protein CASPASGRVADTQYF.

This clone was detected only once. The CDR3 loop reads CASSRELVFPGELFF. CDR3 nucleotides: TGTGCCAGTAGTAGGGAGCTAGTTTTCCCCGGGGAGCTGTTTTTT. The chain links TRBV19 to TRBJ2-2, with D perhaps matching TRBD2 (5 bases). From germline, CDR1 is LNHDA and CDR2 SQIVND (reference sequence). The CDR3 covers 15 residues. Trimming cost V 4 bases and J 6 bases, with 15 bases left between them.

This clone was seen only a few times. The gene calls are TRBV2 and TRBJ2-6; 7 nucleotides line up with TRBD2. The CDR3 is 17 amino acids. The germline V gene has CDR1 SNHLY and CDR2 FYNNEI. CDR3 region: CASSAGVSRSGANVLTF. The CDR3, as DNA: TGTGCTTCCTCGGCGGGGGTAAGCCGCTCTGGGGCCAACGTCCTGACTTTC.

J is TRBJ2-3 and V is TRBV11-3, with 13 bases lining up with TRBD2. V trimming: 5 bases; J trimming: 1 base; junction bases outside the gene matches: 3. The CDR3 has 16 amino acids. Germline V gene sequence: CDR1 SGHNT, CDR2 YENEEA. The CDR3 here is CASSRGLAGGTDTQYF. The CDR3 bases are TGTGCCAGCAGCCGCGGACTAGCGGGAGGCACAGATACGCAGTATTTT. Full variable domain (remainder filled in from reference TRBV11-3 and TRBJ2-3): EAGVVQSPRYKIIEKKQPVAFWCNPISGHNTLYWYLQNLGQGPELLIRYENEEAVDDSQLPKDRFSAERLKGVDSTLKIQPAELGDSAVYLCASSRGLAGGTDTQYFGPGTRLTVL.

V and J are TRBV18 and TRBJ1-1; 7 nucleotides line up with TRBD1. Per the germline V gene, CDR1 is KGHSH and CDR2 is LQKENI. The trim removed 3 bases at V and 4 bases at J, leaving 2 bases unmatched. This CDR3 has 13 amino acids. The DNA for the CDR3 is TGTGCCAGCTCACCGACAGGGCGCACTGAAGCTTTCTTT. It specifies CASSPTGRTEAFF.

This sequence joins TRBV7-6 and TRBJ1-3; no clear D. The V gene's germline CDR1 is SGHVS and CDR2 FNYEAQ. This CDR3 contains 16 residues. Trimming shortened V by 4 bases and J by 1 base, and 14 bases separated the two germline ends. The CDR3 protein is CASSYPQTVSGNTIYF. CDR3 coding DNA: TGTGCCAGCAGCTACCCTCAAACAGTTTCTGGAAACACCATATATTTT. Together with reference TRBV7-6 and TRBJ1-3, the CDR3 gives the full variable domain: GAGVSQSPRYKVTKRGQDVALRCDPISGHVSLYWYRQALGQGPEFLTYFNYEAQQDKSGLPNDRFSAERPEGSISTLTIQRTEQRDSAMYRCASSYPQTVSGNTIYFGEGSWLTVV.

The chain has TRBV28 and TRBJ2-1; TRBD1 matches 8 bases. The CDR3 has 12 residues. Germline CDR1 and CDR2: MDHEN and SYDVKM. V lost 6 bases and J lost 12; bases outside the gene matches: 7. DNA for the CDR3: TGTGCCAGCAGCCGACAGGGGTTCGGGCAGTTCTTC. This codes for CASSRQGFGQFF.

The chain is built from TRBV5-1 and TRBJ2-2, with D perhaps matching TRBD2 (5 bases). This CDR3 contains 13 residues. Germline loops: CDR1 SGHRS, CDR2 YFSETQ. With 6 bases removed from V and 5 bases from J, the gap between germline ends came to 11 bases. This CDR3 reads CASMPGSTGELFF. In DNA, the CDR3 is TGCGCCAGCATGCCGGGATCAACCGGGGAGCTGTTTTTT.